The sequence of this T cell receptor (beta chain) was determined in a study of CD8+CD57+ T cells in acquired aplastic anemia. Study background: DNA per sorted CD4+ or CD8+ sample ranged roughly 0.19 to 30 ug, averaging roughly 3.2 ug.

Study-wide points: Roughly 28 was the count of CD8+ CDR3 sequences that patients shared with controls.

CD8+CD57+ cell expansion, shown by flow cytometry, had occurred in the patients selected for sequencing. With respect to this clonotype: The antigen is not known.

CDR3 length equals 14 residues. V lost 9 bases and J 1 base, leaving 13 bases between the germline ends. Germline CDR1 reads ENHRY; CDR2 reads SYGVKD. The template used for profiling TCR beta VDJ and CDR3 was genomic DNA. MiXCR, applied by TCRdb to the reads, yields one record per CDR3 protein. The data show under 250,000 distinct CDR3 sequences, more than 55% seen once. The chain carries TRBV10-3 and TRBJ1-5; no definite D call. Material: sorted CD4+, CD8+, or CD8+CD57+ T cells (not recorded which) from PBMCs. The TCR was taken from a human donor with aplastic anemia. CDR3 sequence: CAIREGGSNQPQHF. The CDR3 DNA follows: TGTGCCATTCGGGAGGGCGGGAGCAATCAGCCCCAGCATTTT.